These 16 T cell receptor beta chains came from one sample sequenced in a study of shared clonotypes between healthy human individuals. Clones were sequenced by immunoSEQ multiplex PCR, and TCRdb holds only the in-frame ones, with some missing. The top ten hold 11% of the sample, which has 230,000 or so clones, under 80% seen once. Sequencing was done on a sample of memory CD4+ T cells sorted from blood. Subset described: CD45RA-negative fraction. Receptors were obtained from a man under 40 in good health.

The CDR3 is CASEPTPGGLDIQYF. CDR3 nucleotides: TGCGCCAGCGAACCAACCCCGGGGGGCTTGGACATTCAGTACTTC. The chain is built from TRBV5-1 and TRBJ2-4, with D possibly TRBD2 on 7 matching bases. The ends were cut back, 7 bases at V and 8 bases at J, with 22 bases in the middle. This CDR3 contains 15 residues. Germline V gene sequence: CDR1 SGHRS, CDR2 YFSETQ.

The genes are TRBV5-1 and TRBJ1-2; D is undetermined. V lost 0 bases to trimming and J lost 7 bases, with 13 bases between them. The length of the CDR3 is 14 residues. Per the germline V gene, CDR1 is SGHRS and CDR2 is YFSETQ. CDR3 amino acids: CASSLGVGDGGYTF. The CDR3 coding sequence is TGCGCCAGCAGCTTGGGGGTCGGAGATGGTGGCTACACCTTC.

V is TRBV2 and J is TRBJ2-1; 8 bases match TRBD1. This CDR3 spans 12 amino acids. The junction had 3 bases not matched to a gene; V was cut back by 6 bases and J by 8 bases. The germline V gene has CDR1 SNHLY and CDR2 FYNNEI. The CDR3 region is CASSYRGYEQFF. CDR3 coding DNA: TGTGCCAGCAGCTACAGGGGGTATGAGCAGTTCTTC.

The genes are TRBV9 and TRBJ2-7; 9 positions match TRBD1. After removal of 3 bases from V and 6 bases from J, the junction contained 7 bases not matched to a gene. This CDR3 has 14 amino acids. Germline CDR1 and CDR2: SGDLS and YYNGEE. The CDR3 DNA is TGTGCCAGCAGCGGACCGGGACAGGGTGCCGAGCAGTACTTC. Its translation: CASSGPGQGAEQYF.

This clone has only a few counts. J is TRBJ2-3 and V is TRBV10-1; possible D gene TRBD2, 5 bases. The germline V and J ends were trimmed by 6 bases and 1 base, with 8 bases remaining between them. Germline V gene sequence: CDR1 WNHNN, CDR2 SYGVQD (reference sequence). The CDR3 spans 13 residues. The CDR3 is CASRDSGTDTQYF. In DNA form, the CDR3 reads TGCGCCAGCAGAGATAGCGGCACAGATACGCAGTATTTT.

The genes are TRBV5-4 and TRBJ2-5, with D perhaps matching TRBD2 (6 bases). Trimming pared 2 bases from V and 4 bases from J, leaving 9 bases between. The germline V gene encodes CDR1 SGHNT and CDR2 YYREEE (reference sequence). CDR3 length: 13 residues. CDR3 nucleotide sequence: TGTGCCAGCAGCTTATTGGGAGGAGAGACCCAGTACTTC. It translates to CASSLLGGETQYF.

This clone was observed a single time. The V call is TRBV19, the J call TRBJ1-1, with D uncertain. CDR1 LNHDA and CDR2 SQIVND come from the germline V gene (reference sequence). V was clipped by 6 bases and J by 3 bases, with 8 bases between them. The CDR3 consists of 12 residues. In DNA form, the CDR3 reads TGTGCCAGTAGCGGACGGTACACTGAAGCTTTCTTT. It encodes CASSGRYTEAFF.

The V and J genes are TRBV10-3 and TRBJ1-1; D remains ambiguous. The CDR3 is 13 residues long. V was clipped by 3 bases and J by 3 bases, with 8 bases between them. Germline V CDR1 and CDR2: ENHRY, SYGVKD. The CDR3 bases are TGTGCCATCAGTGAAACACAGTACACTGAAGCTTTCTTT. Protein sequence: CAISETQYTEAFF.

This sequence joins TRBV5-1 and TRBJ2-5; D is possibly TRBD1 or TRBD2 (6 bases each). The CDR3 has 15 residues. Germline loops: CDR1 SGHRS, CDR2 YFSETQ. V lost 0 bases and J 2 bases, leaving 11 bases between the germline ends. The CDR3 DNA reads TGCGCCAGCAGCTTGGTACAGGGAGGTCAAGAGACCCAGTACTTC. As protein: CASSLVQGGQETQYF.

The chain employs TRBV14 and TRBJ2-6; D may correspond to TRBD1 or TRBD2 (5 bases each). Trimming pared 4 bases from V and 0 bases from J, leaving 19 bases between. Looked up from germline, CDR1 is SGHDN and CDR2 is FVKESK. This CDR3 spans 19 amino acids. CDR3 loop: CASSPPRGRVSSGANVLTF. CDR3 coding DNA: TGTGCCAGCAGCCCCCCCCGGGGACGGGTGAGCTCTGGGGCCAACGTCCTGACTTTC.

The chain employs TRBV5-1 and TRBJ2-2, with TRBD2 identical over 12 bases. This CDR3 region has 16 residues. The ends lost 5 bases at V and 4 bases at J; junction bases unmatched: 6. Germline CDR1 and CDR2: SGHRS and YFSETQ. CDR3 DNA: TGCGCCAGCAGGACTAGCGGGAGTTCTCTCACCGGGGAGCTGTTTTTT. This sequence encodes CASRTSGSSLTGELFF.

This sequence joins TRBV10-2 and TRBJ1-2, with D maybe TRBD1 (6 bases). The germline V and J ends were trimmed by 4 bases and 4 bases, with 10 bases remaining between them. Germline values: CDR1 WSHSY, CDR2 SAAADI. The CDR3 sequence is 13 residues long. DNA of the CDR3: TGCGCCAGCAGTGGGCAGGGGCTCTATGGCTACACCTTC. Translating it yields CASSGQGLYGYTF.

This chain links TRBV7-2 with TRBJ2-3; tentative D call: TRBD1 (5 bases). Germline CDR1 and CDR2: SGHTA and FQGNSA. This CDR3 has 13 residues. The ends were cut back, 2 bases at V and 6 bases at J, with 9 bases in the middle. In DNA form, the CDR3 reads TGTGCCAGCAGCTTATACAGGATGGATACGCAGTATTTT. This translates into CASSLYRMDTQYF. Looking up the rest from reference TRBV7-2 and TRBJ2-3 gives the full variable domain: GAGVSQSPSNKVTEKGKDVELRCDPISGHTALYWYRQSLGQGLEFLIYFQGNSAPDKSGLPSDRFSAERTGGSVSTLTIQRTQQEDSAVYLCASSLYRMDTQYFGPGTRLTVL.

The chain is built from TRBV5-4 and TRBJ1-1; D is unresolved. The CDR3 length is 17 residues. Germline CDR1 and CDR2: SGHNT and YYREEE (reference sequence). V was pared by 1 base and J by 1 base, with 17 bases between. The CDR3 loop reads CASSLYKGGYANTEAFF. In DNA form, the CDR3 reads TGTGCCAGCAGCTTGTATAAGGGTGGATATGCGAACACTGAAGCTTTCTTT.

This clone was seen a few times. Additional DNA sequences in this sample encode the identical CDR3. The chain has TRBV5-6 and TRBJ2-2, with D possibly matching TRBD2 (5 bases). Germline V gene lookup returns CDR1 SGHDT and CDR2 YYEEEE. The CDR3 spans 13 residues. With 5 bases removed from V and 5 bases from J, the gap between germline ends came to 10 bases. The CDR3 DNA follows: TGTGCCAGCAGGGGCAGGAGGACCGGGGAGCTGTTTTTT. Protein sequence: CASRGRRTGELFF.

The gene calls are TRBV4-2 and TRBJ2-5; D is perhaps TRBD1 (6 bases). CDR3 length: 14 residues. Germline V gives CDR1 LGHNA, CDR2 YNFKEQ. V was trimmed by 4 bases and J by 4 bases, leaving 13 bases between them. The CDR3 DNA reads TGTGCCAGCAGCCCCGCCGGGACACTAGAGACCCAGTACTTC. Amino acid sequence: CASSPAGTLETQYF.